These T cell receptor beta chains were read from a single sample in a study of blood T cell repertoires in COVID-19. This table comes from immunoSEQ multiplex PCR, and its TCRdb copy is limited to in-frame clones, with some not included. This sample has hundreds of thousands of clones, with about 85% found just once. The sample comprised PBMCs or T cells enriched from blood (not recorded which). All receptors derive from a woman between 18 and 30 years old with acute COVID-19. Each CDR3 is given with its conserved first and last residue. D genes are given only for firm matches. Clone size appears in some rows only: once, few, many, or a class for an expanded clone.

j_gene	d_gene	v_gene	abundance	CDR3aa	CDR3nt
TRBJ1-4	NA	TRBV6-1	NA	CASSEALDREKLFF	TGTGCCAGCAGTGAAGCGCTTGACAGGGAAAAACTGTTTTTT
TRBJ2-3	TRBD2	TRBV7-8	NA	CASRARLAGGQGDTQYF	TGTGCCAGCCGTGCGAGGCTAGCGGGGGGGCAAGGAGATACGCAGTATTTT
TRBJ1-1	NA	TRBV4-3	NA	CASSQGGALNTEAFF	TGCGCCAGCAGCCAAGGTGGGGCTTTGAACACTGAAGCTTTCTTT
TRBJ2-1	TRBD2	TRBV28	NA	CASSLQRTSSYNEQFF	TGTGCCAGCAGTTTACAGCGGACTAGCTCCTACAATGAGCAGTTCTTC
TRBJ2-1	TRBD2	TRBV29-1	NA	CSAAGGSYNEQFF	TGCAGCGCAGCGGGGGGCTCCTACAATGAGCAGTTCTTC
TRBJ1-4	TRBD1	TRBV4-3	once	CASSEDRNEKLFF	TGCGCCAGCAGCGAGGACAGGAATGAAAAACTGTTTTTT
TRBJ1-6	NA	TRBV19	NA	CASSIDRFRTLHF	TGTGCCAGTAGTATAGACAGGTTTAGGACCCTCCACTTT
TRBJ2-2	TRBD1	TRBV27	NA	CASSTRTGHTGELFF	TGTGCCAGCAGTACCCGGACAGGGCACACCGGGGAGCTGTTTTTT
TRBJ2-2	NA	TRBV24-1	few	CATSESGFTGELFF	TGTGCCACCAGTGAGTCGGGGTTCACCGGGGAGCTGTTTTTT
TRBJ2-7	NA	TRBV28	many	CASSFSQGSYEQYF	TGTGCCAGCAGTTTTAGCCAGGGCTCCTACGAGCAGTACTTC
TRBJ2-1	TRBD2	TRBV12-3/TRBV12-4	once	CASTGLVHNEQFF	TGTGCCAGCACGGGACTAGTTCACAATGAGCAGTTCTTC
TRBJ2-2	NA	TRBV4-3	NA	CASSPQSATGELFF	TGCGCCAGCAGCCCCCAGTCCGCCACCGGGGAGCTGTTTTTT
TRBJ2-3	TRBD2	TRBV2	NA	CASITSGADTQYF	TGTGCCAGCATAACTAGCGGCGCAGATACGCAGTATTTT
TRBJ2-3	NA	TRBV28	NA	CASSSDSLRYF	TGTGCCAGCAGTTCCGACAGCCTTCGGTATTTT
TRBJ2-7	NA	TRBV28	NA	CASSPGGQGGYEQYF	TGTGCCAGCAGCCCAGGGGGGCAGGGCGGGTACGAGCAGTACTTC
TRBJ1-4	NA	TRBV9	NA	CASSVALRDEKLFF	TGTGCCAGCAGCGTAGCTCTACGGGATGAAAAACTGTTTTTT
TRBJ1-1	NA	TRBV19	NA	CASSMKEVNTEAFF	TGTGCCAGTAGTATGAAGGAGGTGAACACTGAAGCTTTCTTT
TRBJ2-5	NA	TRBV6-5	NA	CASLGEETQYF	TGTGCCAGCCTTGGGGAGGAGACCCAGTACTTC
TRBJ2-7	TRBD1	TRBV29-1	NA	CSVNTWDRGYYEQYF	TGCAGCGTTAATACCTGGGACAGGGGGTACTACGAGCAGTACTTC
TRBJ2-1	TRBD1	TRBV7-9	NA	CASSLSGTANNEQFF	TGTGCCAGCAGCTTGTCCGGGACAGCCAACAATGAGCAGTTCTTC
TRBJ2-2	TRBD1	TRBV7-9	NA	CASSLRTGITGELFF	TGTGCCAGCAGCTTAAGGACAGGAATCACCGGGGAGCTGTTTTTT
TRBJ1-1	NA	TRBV5-1	NA	CASKEGRFTEAFF	TGCGCCAGCAAGGAGGGGCGGTTCACTGAAGCTTTCTTT
TRBJ2-4	NA	TRBV6-5	NA	CASSLGAKNIQYF	TGTGCCAGCAGTCTCGGAGCCAAAAACATTCAGTACTTC
TRBJ2-7	TRBD2	TRBV3-1/TRBV3-2	NA	CASGGGVEQYF	TGTGCCAGCGGGGGGGGTGTCGAGCAGTACTTC
TRBJ2-7	TRBD1	TRBV2	NA	CASKLWDSGYEQYF	TGTGCCAGTAAGTTATGGGACAGCGGCTACGAGCAGTACTTC
TRBJ1-1	NA	TRBV5-1	NA	CASSSVSDMNTEAFF	TGCGCCAGCAGCTCGGTCTCAGACATGAACACTGAAGCTTTCTTT
TRBJ1-4	NA	TRBV12-3/TRBV12-4	few	CASRFGRVEKLFF	TGTGCCAGTAGATTCGGTCGGGTTGAAAAACTGTTTTTT
TRBJ2-7	TRBD1	TRBV10-2	NA	CASSSGGGNEQYF	TGCGCCAGCAGTTCAGGGGGCGGTAACGAGCAGTACTTC
TRBJ2-7	TRBD1	TRBV4-1	NA	CASSLLFGTASYEQYF	TGCGCCAGCAGCCTACTCTTTGGGACAGCCTCCTACGAGCAGTACTTC
TRBJ1-2	NA	TRBV6-2/TRBV6-3	NA	CASSLIRGNDYTF	TGTGCCAGCAGTTTAATCAGAGGGAATGACTACACCTTC
TRBJ2-2	TRBD2	TRBV10-1	NA	CASSELAMNTGELFF	TGCGCCAGCAGTGAACTAGCGATGAACACCGGGGAGCTGTTTTTT
TRBJ1-1	NA	TRBV5-4	once	CASSLVQGMNTEAFF	TGTGCCAGCAGCTTGGTTCAGGGCATGAACACTGAAGCTTTCTTT
TRBJ1-2	NA	TRBV14	once	CASSQGAERGYTF	TGTGCCAGCAGCCAAGGGGCCGAAAGAGGCTACACCTTC
TRBJ2-5	NA	TRBV13	NA	CASSSPRAAQETQYF	TGTGCCAGCAGCTCCCCAAGAGCGGCACAAGAGACCCAGTACTTC
TRBJ1-2	NA	TRBV7-8	NA	CASSLARTAYGYTF	TGTGCCAGCAGCTTAGCGCGGACAGCCTATGGCTACACCTTC
TRBJ2-2	NA	TRBV19	NA	CASSNTAVTRVTGELFF	TGTGCCAGTAGTAACACCGCAGTGACGCGGGTCACCGGGGAGCTGTTTTTT
TRBJ1-4	TRBD1	TRBV4-1	NA	CASSQAPGQGGKLFF	TGCGCCAGCAGCCAAGCGCCGGGACAGGGCGGAAAACTGTTTTTT
TRBJ1-2	NA	TRBV15	NA	CATSRRDRYTGGYTF	TGTGCCACCAGCAGACGAGACCGATACACAGGCGGCTACACCTTC
TRBJ2-2	NA	TRBV6-2/TRBV6-3	NA	CASSFVAGQGGTGELFF	TGTGCCAGCAGTTTCGTCGCCGGACAGGGAGGGACCGGGGAGCTGTTTTTT
TRBJ2-1	TRBD2	TRBV5-1	NA	CASSTDSGRLNEQFF	TGCGCCAGCAGCACCGATAGCGGGAGGTTAAATGAGCAGTTCTTC
TRBJ2-1	TRBD2	TRBV12-3/TRBV12-4	NA	CATRLAWNEQFF	TGTGCCACCCGACTAGCGTGGAATGAGCAGTTCTTC
TRBJ2-5	TRBD1	TRBV18	NA	CASSPMTTGVETQYF	TGTGCCAGCTCACCGATGACGACAGGGGTAGAGACCCAGTACTTC
TRBJ2-5	TRBD2	TRBV2	once	CASSEPGLAGGTLSTQYF	TGTGCCAGCAGTGAACCGGGACTAGCGGGGGGGACCCTCAGTACCCAGTACTTC
TRBJ2-7	TRBD2	TRBV5-1	NA	CASSSGGAMAPYYEQYF	TGCGCCAGCTCAAGCGGGGGGGCTATGGCCCCATACTACGAGCAGTACTTC
TRBJ1-4	NA	TRBV18	NA	CASSPQQGRESGLFF	TGTGCCAGCTCACCCCAACAGGGACGTGAGTCGGGCCTGTTTTTT
TRBJ2-3	TRBD1	TRBV27	once	CASGKPGQGPTDTQYF	TGTGCCAGCGGGAAACCGGGACAGGGGCCAACAGATACGCAGTATTTT
TRBJ1-1	TRBD1	TRBV4-3	NA	CASSQRTGGGTEAFF	TGCGCCAGCAGCCAACGGACAGGGGGAGGAACTGAAGCTTTCTTT
TRBJ1-6	NA	TRBV19	NA	CASRSSQVNSPLHF	TGTGCCAGTAGATCTAGCCAAGTCAATTCACCCCTCCACTTT
TRBJ2-1	NA	TRBV29-1	NA	CSVDRQYNEQFF	TGCAGCGTTGACCGACAGTACAATGAGCAGTTCTTC